Below are 11 T cell receptor beta chains sequenced from a single sample in a study of cytomegalovirus exposure and HLA in healthy donors. PCR employed 60 Vbeta and 13 Jbeta primers. Some clones are missing from TCRdb's copy, which holds only in-frame ones; the method was immunoSEQ multiplex PCR. The table lists 120,000 or so clones, around three quarters of them singletons, with 6.3% in the top ten. Specimen: PBMCs. The receptor set was obtained from a woman between 35 and 50 years old in good health and CMV-seronegative.

The CDR3 loop reads CASSLHRSPTNEKLFF. CDR3 coding DNA: TGTGCCAGCAGCTTGCACAGGTCACCAACTAATGAAAAACTGTTTTTT. V usage is TRBV5-5 and J usage is TRBJ1-4; weak D call: TRBD1 (5 bases). The CDR3 loop spans 16 amino acids. V lost 1 base and J lost 0, with 10 bases in between. Germline CDR1 is SGHKS and CDR2 is YYEKEE (reference sequence).

This chain links TRBV11-2 with TRBJ2-3; no clear D. V dropped 1 base and J dropped 2 bases, with 4 bases sitting between them. This CDR3 has 13 amino acids. Germline CDR1 reads SGHAT; CDR2 reads FQNNGV. The CDR3 sequence: CASSLVVTDTQYF. In DNA, the CDR3 is TGTGCCAGCAGCTTAGTAGTCACAGATACGCAGTATTTT.

The V and J genes are TRBV19 and TRBJ1-5, with 7 bases fitting TRBD1. V gave up 7 bases and J gave up 4 bases; unmatched junction bases: 10. CDR1 and CDR2 (germline): LNHDA, SQIVND (reference sequence). The CDR3 is 15 amino acids. The CDR3 DNA reads as TGTGCCAGTACCGGGACAGCGTCCTTTAATCAGCCCCAGCATTTT. Protein product: CASTGTASFNQPQHF.

V usage is TRBV5-1 and J usage is TRBJ2-7, with TRBD2 as a possible D gene (7 bases). The germline CDR1 and CDR2 sequences are SGHRS and YFSETQ. This CDR3 contains 14 residues. V lost 4 bases to trimming and J lost 6 bases, with 17 bases between them. Written as DNA, the CDR3 is TGCGCCAGCAGCCAAGGGGGGGCCCTCGGCGAGCAGTACTTC. Protein: CASSQGGALGEQYF. Filled out from reference TRBV5-1 and TRBJ2-7, the complete variable domain reads KAGVTQTPRYLIKTRGQQVTLSCSPISGHRSVSWYQQTPGQGLQFLFEYFSETQRNKGNFPGRFSGRQFSNSRSEMNVSTLELGDSALYLCASSQGGALGEQYFGPGTRLTVT.

The gene calls are TRBV19 and TRBJ1-5, with a tentative D call TRBD1 (5 bases). CDR3 size: 16 residues. Trimming stripped 4 bases from V and 3 bases from J, with 16 bases between. The germline CDR1 and CDR2 sequences are LNHDA and SQIVND (reference sequence). The CDR3: CASSTEGGAPNQPQHF. The CDR3 DNA sequence: TGTGCCAGTAGTACGGAGGGAGGGGCCCCCAATCAGCCCCAGCATTTT.

The rearrangement links TRBV6-5 to TRBJ1-1; 9 positions match TRBD1. CDR3 length: 15 amino acids. V shed 4 bases and J 3 bases; nucleotides not matched to a gene: 6. CDR1 and CDR2 (germline): MNHEY, SVGAGI. CDR3 protein: CASSSSWTGDTEAFF. For the CDR3, the DNA is TGTGCCAGCAGTTCCTCCTGGACAGGGGACACTGAAGCTTTCTTT.

The chain carries TRBV10-3 and TRBJ2-3, with 8 bases aligning to TRBD2. CDR1 and CDR2 from the germline V gene are ENHRY and SYGVKD. The CDR3 is made up of 17 amino acids. Trimming at V came to 2 bases and at J to 6 bases, leaving 13 bases not matched to a gene. The CDR3 region has the DNA TGTGCCATCAGTGAGGGAGAAGCGGGAGAGCCCCCTGATACGCAGTATTTT. Amino acid sequence: CAISEGEAGEPPDTQYF.

CDR3: CASSERLRTGATDTQYF. DNA for the CDR3: TGTGCCAGCAGTGAAAGGCTGCGGACAGGGGCAACAGATACGCAGTATTTT. This chain links TRBV25-1 with TRBJ2-3, with 9 bases that match TRBD1. Germline CDR1 reads MGHDK; CDR2 reads SYGVNS. Trimming took 2 bases from V and 3 from J; bases not matched to a gene: 9. The CDR3 length is 17 residues. The full variable domain, with the rest looked up from reference TRBV25-1 and TRBJ2-3, is EADIYQTPRYLVIGTGKKITLECSQTMGHDKMYWYQQDPGMELHLIHYSYGVNSTEKGDLSSESTVSRIRTEHFPLTLESARPSHTSQYLCASSERLRTGATDTQYFGPGTRLTVL.

The CDR3 nucleotides read TGTGCCAGCAGGGATACAGTACCCGAGCAGTACTTC. It codes for CASRDTVPEQYF. The chain uses TRBV28 and TRBJ2-7, with no clear D. CDR1 and CDR2 (germline): MDHEN, SYDVKM. CDR3 length equals 12 residues. V dropped 6 bases and J dropped 6 bases, with 12 bases sitting between them. Full variable domain (rest looked up from reference TRBV28 and TRBJ2-7): DVKVTQSSRYLVKRTGEKVFLECVQDMDHENMFWYRQDPGLGLRLIYFSYDVKMKEKGDIPEGYSVSREKKERFSLILESASTNQTSMYLCASRDTVPEQYFGPGTRLTVT.

This chain connects TRBV11-2 to TRBJ1-6; D is undetermined. V lost 6 bases, J lost 0 bases, and 9 bases lay in between. Germline-derived CDR1 and CDR2 are SGHAT and FQNNGV. The CDR3 covers 15 residues. CDR3 in amino acids: CASSRESSYNSPLHF. The CDR3 bases are TGTGCCAGCAGTCGGGAGAGCTCCTATAATTCACCCCTCCACTTT.

The chain links TRBV28 to TRBJ2-7; tentative D call: TRBD1 (5 bases). Trimming removed 5 bases from V and 4 bases from J, with 15 bases in between. CDR3 length: 14 amino acids. CDR1 and CDR2 from the germline V gene are MDHEN and SYDVKM. CDR3 DNA: TGTGCCAGCAGTCCAATCGACAGTTCGTACGAGCAGTACTTC. Translated: CASSPIDSSYEQYF.